This TCR beta chain came from a study of T cell changes during pregnancy in multiple sclerosis (dated by TCRdb to between 2018 and 2021). In the study overall: In women with multiple sclerosis, the researchers looked at how the T cell repertoire shifted as pregnancy progressed.

The germline V gene gives CDR1 as MNHNS and CDR2 as SASEGT. Trimmed from V: 4 bases; trimmed from J: 3 bases; junction bases lacking a gene match: 2. The CDR3 has 14 amino acids, counting the end cysteine and phenylalanine. This entry keeps only the CDR3 DNA: 42 bases, framed from base 1. Regarding this clone: The clone's antigen remains unknown. No much larger clonotype is one base removed from it; base qualities were not supplied.

The library was generated by the immunoSEQ multiplex PCR assay. TCRdb holds this immuneACCESS table with in-frame rearrangements only. Some clones are missing; in checked studies, unresolved V genes explain under half, and the rest has no known cause. This sample gives some 36,000 clones in total; over 90% of them show up just once. Of the sample, about 0.4% is held by the ten largest clones. The source of this sequence is a female donor with multiple sclerosis, enrolled in a pregnancy study. The sample in question was CD4+ T cells from peripheral blood mononuclear cells, obtained in the second trimester of pregnancy. This chain joins TRBV6-1 to TRBJ1-2, with TRBD1 identical over 10 junction bases. The CDR3 sequence is CASSGQGADYGYTF. Here is the DNA: TGTGCCAGCAGTGGACAGGGGGCGGACTATGGCTACACCTTC.